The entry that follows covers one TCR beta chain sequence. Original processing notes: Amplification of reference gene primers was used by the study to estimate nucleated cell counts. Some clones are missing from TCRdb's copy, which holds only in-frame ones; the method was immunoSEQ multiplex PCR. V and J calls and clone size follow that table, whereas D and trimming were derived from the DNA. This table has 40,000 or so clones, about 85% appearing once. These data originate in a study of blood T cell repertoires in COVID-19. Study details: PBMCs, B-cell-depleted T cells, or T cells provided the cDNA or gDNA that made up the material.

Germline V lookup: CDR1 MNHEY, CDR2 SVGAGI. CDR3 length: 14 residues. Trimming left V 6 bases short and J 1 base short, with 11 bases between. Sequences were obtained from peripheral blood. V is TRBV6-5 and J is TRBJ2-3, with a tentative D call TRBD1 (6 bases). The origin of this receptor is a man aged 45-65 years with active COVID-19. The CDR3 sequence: CASRTDRGTDTQYF. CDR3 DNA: TGTGCCAGCAGGACGGACAGAGGCACAGATACGCAGTATTTT.